This T cell receptor (beta chain) was found in a study of CD8+CD57+ T cells in acquired aplastic anemia. Study-level points and caveats: Patients and controls shared 25 to 30 CD8+ CDR3 sequences, which appeared highly expressed in patients and within their immunodominant clones.

This clonotype showed up just a few times. The target antigen is unknown. This may be a read error, as it is one base from a much larger clone. Lacking the conserved final phenylalanine or tryptophan, this CDR3 likely reflects a read error. CDR3 and TCR beta VDJ profiling relied on a genomic DNA template. Each CDR3 protein gets one entry after TCRdb re-called the reads with MiXCR. The data contain about 190,000 distinct CDR3 sequences, around 50% of them seen just once; the ten biggest clones take up approximately 15%. CDR3 length: 13 amino acids. Germline lookup yields CDR1 MNHEY and CDR2 SVGAGI. V lost 6 bases and J lost 2, with 11 bases in between.

This sequence joins TRBV6-5 and TRBJ2-7, with D unclear. The clonotype comes from a human donor in good health, serving as a control. Sequenced sample: sorted CD4+, CD8+, or CD8+CD57+ T cells (not recorded which) from PBMCs. The CDR3: CASSNGFTYEQYL. The CDR3 bases are TGTGCCAGCAGCAACGGGTTCACCTACGAGCAGTACCTC.